This entry features one T cell receptor beta chain sequence. Its antigen target is currently unknown. No per-base quality is available; no much larger clone lies one base away. This sample is part of a study of T cell repertoires in cytomegalovirus infection (dated by TCRdb to the late 2010s). With regard to the full study: The HLA type of each donor mattered for the analysis, because public TCR beta signatures pointed to carriage of CMV infection along with the matching HLA type. What the authors observed across the whole study: In both this cohort and an independent roughly 360-donor cohort, the cumulative frequency of public TCR beta family members distinguished carriers of CMV infection plus the relevant HLA type. The ex vivo response was dominated by HLA-C-restricted CMV-specific TCR beta clonotypes, and the single most frequent clonotype in two of eight donors was supplied by these HLA-C-restricted clonotypes.

Data came from an Illumina HiSeq 1500. Through fastp at Q25 and MiXCR, TCRdb rebuilt clones from the public reads, retaining in-frame beta chains. Identical CDR3 proteins give one entry, which carries the most common genes and DNA. Recorded for this sample are some 350,000 distinct CDR3 sequences; 15% to 20% of them occurred a single time. Under 9% of the sample is held by the ten biggest clonotypes. V ends up 5 bases short and J 9 bases short, with an unmatched junction base count of 7. The germline V gene (reference sequence) specifies SEHNR as CDR1 and FQNEAQ as CDR2. The cysteine opens and the phenylalanine closes a CDR3 of 14 amino acids. The kept DNA is CDR3 alone, 42 bases in frame from the first base.

The sequence came from a human donor in good health (CMV status not recorded). Some clones in this sample may be carry-over from other donors' samples. Sample: PBMCs. Here the chain combines TRBV7-9 and TRBJ1-6; 7 bases in between match TRBD1. The bases are TGTGCCAGCAGCCTGTCAGGGGGTGGTTCACCCCTCCACTTT. It is translated as CASSLSGGGSPLHF.